One sample yielded the 22 T cell receptor beta chains listed below, sequenced in a study of T cells in Graves' hyperthyroidism and ophthalmopathy. RNA transcripts gave rise to amplified TCR beta CDR3 regions. The TCR CDR3 was amplified in a first-round RT-PCR using the HTBI primer set. In TCRdb, the multiplex PCR reads were re-called with MiXCR into one record per CDR3 protein. This sample has approximately 400,000 distinct CDR3 sequences; 15% to 18% occur once, and the top ten carry 28%. Sample: blood. The receptors here all came from a woman between 18 and 29 years old with Graves' hyperthyroidism that later progressed to Graves' ophthalmopathy.

The rearrangement links TRBV20-1 to TRBJ2-5; 8 bases agree with TRBD1. V trimming: 4 bases; J trimming: 2 bases; junction bases outside the gene matches: 3. The V gene's germline CDR1 is DFQATT and CDR2 SNEGSKA (reference sequence). The CDR3 runs to 13 residues. This CDR3 reads CSAIRDRQETQYF. For the CDR3, the DNA is TGCAGTGCTATCCGGGACAGGCAAGAGACCCAGTACTTC.

The sample holds many counts of this clonotype. One end of the junction does not line up with germline, which may come from a read error. The rearrangement joins TRBV20-1 to TRBJ2-5, with D perhaps matching TRBD2 (5 bases). CDR3 length: 13 residues. In germline, CDR1 is DFQATT, CDR2 SNEGSKA (reference sequence). This CDR3 is CSARGLDQETQYF. In nucleotides, the CDR3 is TGCAGTGCGAGAGGGCTAGACCAAGAGACCCAGTACTTC.

In its sample, this clonotype was seen many times. This chain uses TRBV10-3 with TRBJ2-6; no clear D gene. CDR1 is ENHRY, CDR2 SYGVKD, per germline. CDR3 length: 16 residues. Trimming removed 2 bases at V and 0 bases at J, with 8 bases between. This chain's CDR3 is CAISERAVSGANVLTF. The CDR3 region has the DNA TGTGCCATCAGTGAGAGGGCGGTCTCTGGGGCCAACGTCCTGACTTTC.

This clonotype has ten or more counts. The J gene is TRBJ2-2, the V gene TRBV2; the D is unclear. V lost 4 bases, J lost 0 bases, and 9 bases lay in between. The CDR3 has 15 residues. Germline V gene data show CDR1 as SNHLY and CDR2 as FYNNEI. CDR3 protein: CASSVSHSNTGELFF. CDR3 DNA: TGTGCCAGCAGTGTGAGCCACTCGAACACCGGGGAGCTGTTTTTT.

The rearrangement joins TRBV15 to TRBJ1-4; D gene uncertain. Germline CDR1 reads LNHNV; CDR2 reads YYDKDF (reference sequence). The V and J ends lost 0 bases and 0 bases respectively, with 8 bases between them. This CDR3 contains 16 residues. Here the CDR3 DNA reads TGTGCCACCAGCAGAGACCAGGCAACAACTAATGAAAAACTGTTTTTT. It codes for CATSRDQATTNEKLFF.

This clonotype was counted at least ten times. The chain recombines TRBV3-1 with TRBJ2-7, with TRBD1 matching over 7 bases. V shed 0 bases and J 2 bases; nucleotides not matched to a gene: 4. Germline values: CDR1 LGHDT, CDR2 YNNKEL (reference sequence). The CDR3 contains 15 residues. The CDR3 loop is CASSQDWTGPYEQYF. For the CDR3, the DNA is TGTGCCAGCAGCCAAGATTGGACAGGTCCCTACGAGCAGTACTTC.

This clonotype was found a few times. The chain combines TRBV6-1 with TRBJ2-7; weak D call: TRBD2 (6 bases). The germline V gene has CDR1 MNHNS and CDR2 SASEGT. The CDR3 spans 13 residues. With 8 bases removed from V and 1 base from J, the gap between germline ends came to 12 bases. The CDR3 region is CASAGRGSYEQYF. The CDR3 DNA reads as TGTGCCAGCGCGGGCCGGGGGTCCTACGAGCAGTACTTC.

This clonotype was detected ten times or more. The rearrangement links TRBV6-2 or TRBV6-3 to TRBJ2-7; possible D gene TRBD2, 5 bases. The CDR3 sequence is 14 residues long. The germline V gene has CDR1 MNHEY and CDR2 SVGEGT. Trimming left V 2 bases short and J 1 base short, with 9 bases between. Here the CDR3 DNA reads TGTGCCAGCAGTTACCTCCGCGGGTCCTACGAGCAGTACTTC. This codes for CASSYLRGSYEQYF.

This clonotype was seen at least ten times. The V gene is TRBV15, the J gene TRBJ1-2; D remains unclear. This CDR3 contains 14 residues. CDR1 and CDR2 (germline): LNHNV, YYDKDF (reference sequence). V gave up 4 bases and J gave up 1 base, with 10 bases separating them. The CDR3 reads CATSTAGFNYGYTF. The CDR3 bases are TGTGCCACCAGCACCGCGGGATTTAACTATGGCTACACCTTC.

This clonotype was picked up a small number of times. The rearrangement uses TRBV12-3 or TRBV12-4 and TRBJ1-4; the D is unclear. V lost 1 base and J 8 bases, leaving 11 bases between the germline ends. This CDR3 has 14 residues. The CDR3 loop reads CASSLGWGGEKLFF. In DNA, the CDR3 is TGTGCCAGCAGTTTAGGATGGGGTGGGGAAAAACTGTTTTTT.

This clonotype showed up just a few times. This chain links TRBV5-4 with TRBJ2-1; TRBD2 matches at 9 bases. The CDR3 is 17 amino acids. CDR1 SGHNT and CDR2 YYREEE come from the germline V gene (reference sequence). Trimming took 0 bases from V and 5 from J; bases not matched to a gene: 9. CDR3 coding DNA: TGTGCCAGCAGCTTGGGTTCCCCGACTAGCGGAGACAATGAGCAGTTCTTC. Its translation: CASSLGSPTSGDNEQFF.

The rearrangement links TRBV27 to TRBJ2-1; TRBD2 matches at 16 bases. The CDR3 has 19 residues. J gave up 2 bases and V 4 bases, and 8 bases lay outside the gene matches. The germline gives CDR1 MNHEY, CDR2 SMNVEV (reference sequence). CDR3 residues: CASSYSGTSGRGPYNEQFF. The CDR3, as DNA: TGTGCCAGCAGTTATTCCGGGACTAGCGGGAGGGGGCCCTACAATGAGCAGTTCTTC.

This clonotype has ten or more counts. The V gene is TRBV5-1, the J gene TRBJ2-1; 10 bases align to TRBD1. There are 15 residues in the CDR3. Germline CDR1 and CDR2: SGHRS and YFSETQ. Trimming took 0 bases from V and 9 from J; bases not matched to a gene: 6. The CDR3 DNA is TGCGCCAGCAGCTTGGCGACAGGGGGCTCGGGTGAGCAGTTCTTC. As protein: CASSLATGGSGEQFF.

This clonotype was seen a few times. The chain recombines TRBV7-9 with TRBJ2-7; TRBD2 matches 11 bases. Losses at the gene ends were 1 base for V and 1 base for J; bases not matched to a gene: 6. The CDR3 has 17 residues. Germline values: CDR1 SEHNR, CDR2 FQNEAQ (reference sequence). The CDR3 here is CASSLDGVAGGSYEQYF. The CDR3 nucleotides read TGTGCCAGCAGCTTAGATGGGGTAGCGGGAGGGTCCTACGAGCAGTACTTC. Full variable domain (outside the CDR3, taken from reference TRBV7-9 and TRBJ2-7): DTGVSQNPRHKITKRGQNVTFRCDPISEHNRLYWYRQTLGQGPEFLTYFQNEAQLEKSRLLSDRFSAERPKGSFSTLEIQRTEQGDSAMYLCASSLDGVAGGSYEQYFGPGTRLTVT.

This clonotype was recorded many times. The chain is built from TRBV7-9 and TRBJ2-1; D gene uncertain. Trimming removed 1 base at V and 9 bases at J, with 10 bases between. The germline V gene encodes CDR1 SEHNR and CDR2 FQNEAQ (reference sequence). The CDR3 length is 13 residues. CDR3 nucleotide sequence: TGTGCCAGCAGCTTAGAGTCCGCCCTTGAGCAGTTCTTC. Its translation: CASSLESALEQFF.

The rearrangement joins TRBV4-1 to TRBJ2-1; a possible D gene is TRBD1 (5 bases). V lost 4 bases to trimming and J lost 0 bases, with 19 bases between them. The CDR3 consists of 18 residues. From germline, CDR1 is MGHRA and CDR2 YSYEKL. This CDR3 is CASSPTQDNWSSYNEQFF. The CDR3 DNA sequence: TGCGCCAGCAGCCCAACCCAGGACAACTGGAGCTCCTACAATGAGCAGTTCTTC.

In its sample, this clonotype was seen many times. The rearrangement uses TRBV20-1 and TRBJ2-1; D is possibly TRBD2 (6 bases). V lost 5 bases and J lost 6, with 17 bases in between. Germline V gives CDR1 DFQATT, CDR2 SNEGSKA (reference sequence). CDR3 length equals 14 residues. The CDR3 nucleotides are TGCAGTGCTGGGGGGACCCAAGCATTCAATGAGCAGTTCTTC. This sequence encodes CSAGGTQAFNEQFF.

This clonotype was counted ten times or more. The J gene is TRBJ1-5, the V gene TRBV27; D is uncertain. V lost 6 bases and J 4 bases, leaving 10 bases between the germline ends. Germline loops: CDR1 MNHEY, CDR2 SMNVEV (reference sequence). The CDR3 sequence is 13 residues long. This chain's CDR3 is CASSLNFNQPQHF. The CDR3 bases are TGTGCCAGCAGCCTGAATTTTAATCAGCCCCAGCATTTT.

This clonotype was observed many times. V is TRBV7-2 and J is TRBJ1-2, with D maybe TRBD1 (5 bases). The V end was cut by 5 bases, the J end by 0 bases, with 10 bases between. This CDR3 is 14 amino acids long. Germline-derived CDR1 and CDR2 are SGHTA and FQGNSA. The CDR3 DNA is TGTGCCAGCAGCATGACAGTACCTAACTATGGCTACACCTTC. This translates into CASSMTVPNYGYTF.

This clonotype was recorded at least ten times. The chain joins TRBV28 to TRBJ1-1; D gene uncertain. Germline loops: CDR1 MDHEN, CDR2 SYDVKM. The CDR3 length is 13 residues. Trimming removed 7 bases from V and 0 bases from J, with 9 bases in between. CDR3 protein: CASNGDMNTEAFF. The CDR3 DNA follows: TGTGCCAGCAATGGTGACATGAACACTGAAGCTTTCTTT. Using reference TRBV28 and TRBJ1-1 for the parts outside the CDR3, the full variable domain is DVKVTQSSRYLVKRTGEKVFLECVQDMDHENMFWYRQDPGLGLRLIYFSYDVKMKEKGDIPEGYSVSREKKERFSLILESASTNQTSMYLCASNGDMNTEAFFGQGTRLTVV.

The chain joins TRBV19 to TRBJ2-7, with D perhaps TRBD1 (6 bases). The V gene's germline CDR1 is LNHDA and CDR2 SQIVND (reference sequence). V was cut by 5 bases and J by 0 bases, with 11 bases left in between. The CDR3 runs to 14 residues. CDR3 in amino acids: CASSPGQTSYEQYF. As DNA, the CDR3 is TGTGCCAGTAGTCCCGGACAGACCTCCTACGAGCAGTACTTC.

This clonotype occurred many times. The chain carries TRBV6-2 or TRBV6-3 and TRBJ1-4, with TRBD1 identical over 7 bases. After removal of 2 bases from V and 0 bases from J, the junction contained 9 bases not matched to a gene. The CDR3 totals 18 residues. Per the germline V gene, CDR1 is MNHEY and CDR2 is SVGEGT. Here the CDR3 reads CASSYEGGRIATNEKLFF. The DNA for the CDR3 is TGTGCCAGCAGTTACGAAGGGGGCAGGATCGCAACTAATGAAAAACTGTTTTTT.